One and the same sample provided the 9 T cell receptor beta chains below, sequenced in a study of cytomegalovirus exposure and HLA in healthy donors. This PCR relied on a set of 60 Vbeta primers and 13 Jbeta primers. Profiled with immunoSEQ multiplex PCR; TCRdb holds only in-frame clones, not every one. In the table there are roughly 110,000 clones, roughly 75% of which are singletons. The source material was PBMCs. These receptors originate from a middle-aged man in good health and CMV-seronegative.

This chain joins TRBV7-9 and TRBJ1-1; D unresolved. The CDR3 totals 12 residues. Trimming pared 5 bases from V and 0 bases from J, leaving 4 bases between. Germline V lookup: CDR1 SEHNR, CDR2 FQNEAQ (reference sequence). The DNA for the CDR3 is TGTGCCAGCAGCCTTCTGAACACTGAAGCTTTCTTT. The encoded protein is CASSLLNTEAFF.

The rearrangement uses TRBV18 and TRBJ1-1; D perhaps matches TRBD1 (6 bases). The CDR3 spans 13 residues. Germline V gene data show CDR1 as KGHSH and CDR2 as LQKENI. V lost 2 bases and J 7 bases, leaving 11 bases between the germline ends. The CDR3 reads CASSPGQTNEAFF. CDR3 in DNA: TGTGCCAGCTCACCAGGACAGACTAATGAAGCTTTCTTT.

This chain links TRBV5-1 with TRBJ2-1; maybe TRBD1 (6 bases). Trimming took off 4 bases at V and 3 bases at J, with 11 bases between the two ends. The CDR3 has 14 residues. Germline V gives CDR1 SGHRS, CDR2 YFSETQ. The CDR3 loop reads CASSLRTDYNEQFF. DNA for the CDR3: TGCGCCAGCAGCCTGAGGACAGACTACAATGAGCAGTTCTTC.

With respect to this clone: This CDR3 is also generated by other DNA sequences in the sample. The rearrangement uses TRBV6-6 and TRBJ2-3; 7 bases are shared with TRBD2. The V gene's germline CDR1 is MNHNY and CDR2 SVGAGI (reference sequence). The CDR3 has 15 amino acids. J gave up 6 bases and V 2 bases, and 8 bases lay outside the gene matches. CDR3 sequence: CASSYRGGYTDTQYF. In nucleotides, the CDR3 is TGTGCCAGCAGTTACAGGGGAGGGTACACGGATACGCAGTATTTT.

The chain recombines TRBV29-1 with TRBJ1-2; tentative D call: TRBD1 (6 bases). Germline CDR1 reads SQVTM; CDR2 reads ANQGSEA. The length of the CDR3 is 14 residues. V was cut by 4 bases and J by 5 bases, with 17 bases left in between. The chain's CDR3 is CSVGSPGHGYGYTF. The CDR3 region has the DNA TGCAGCGTTGGTTCCCCGGGACACGGATATGGCTACACCTTC.

This clone was observed a single time. This sequence joins TRBV7-9 and TRBJ2-3, with 8 bases lining up with TRBD1. This CDR3 contains 15 residues. The germline gives CDR1 SEHNR, CDR2 FQNEAQ (reference sequence). J gave up 1 base and V 5 bases, and 5 bases lay outside the gene matches. CDR3: CASSVRQGRTDTQYF. CDR3 sequence (DNA): TGTGCCAGCAGCGTCAGACAGGGGCGCACAGATACGCAGTATTTT.

The J gene is TRBJ2-5, the V gene TRBV27, with 11 bases matching TRBD2. The DNA end favors TRBJ2-7, so the J call may be wrong. Germline CDR1 is MNHEY and CDR2 is SMNVEV (reference sequence). The CDR3 runs 14 residues. The CDR3 spells CASSRLAGPYEQYF. Written as DNA, the CDR3 is TGTGCCAGCAGCAGACTAGCGGGGCCCTACGAGCAGTACTTC.

The chain recombines TRBV19 with TRBJ1-1; D call uncertain. Germline V gives CDR1 LNHDA, CDR2 SQIVND (reference sequence). Trimming took off 5 bases at V and 0 bases at J, with 7 bases between the two ends. The CDR3 loop spans 13 amino acids. The CDR3 coding sequence is TGTGCCAGTAGTCGAGGCCTGAACACTGAAGCTTTCTTT. It yields the protein CASSRGLNTEAFF.

This clone came up a few times. The V call is TRBV5-1, the J call TRBJ2-1; 10 bases are shared with TRBD1. Unmatched junction bases numbered 7, after V lost 0 bases and J lost 7 bases. The CDR3 totals 16 residues. Germline V CDR1 and CDR2: SGHRS, YFSETQ. CDR3 in DNA: TGCGCCAGCAGCTTGGCCGGGACAGGGGTTCGGAATGAGCAGTTCTTC. It codes for CASSLAGTGVRNEQFF.